The subject of this entry is one TCR beta chain. No antigen is known for it. The whole isolated RNA underwent reverse transcription, so sequencing captured expressed TCRB transcripts. Sequencing was performed with immunoSEQ multiplex PCR; in TCRdb, only in-frame clones are kept and a portion is missing. The data contain 600,000 to 700,000 clones, around 12% of them singletons. Sorting with CD45RO/CCR7/CD25/CD127/CD95/CD27 yielded naive, central memory, regulatory and stem-like memory CD4+ cells. Sorted populations all exceeded 95% purity. CDR3 length: 15 amino acids. The germline V gene encodes CDR1 MNHEY and CDR2 SVGAGI. Trimming took 6 bases from V and 0 from J, leaving 15 bases between them. This sample stems from a study of beta chain features in type 1 diabetes. About the study: Patients looked much like healthy donors when it came to age, gender and cell yields. Overall study findings and caveats: Patients with type 1 diabetes carried fewer insertions and had more deletions at their VDJ junctions. For Type 1 diabetes patients, all four CD4+ subsets carried TCRB CDR3s that were moderately but significantly shorter.

The chain recombines TRBV6-5 with TRBJ2-7, with a tentative D call TRBD2 (5 bases). The TCR comes from a man aged 30 to 45 with type 1 diabetes. The sample was naive CD4+ T cells from blood. The CDR3 sequence: CASRDRGRVSYEQYF. The CDR3, as DNA: TGTGCCAGCAGGGATCGGGGTAGGGTCTCCTACGAGCAGTACTTC.